This T cell receptor (beta chain) was retrieved from a study of CD8+ T cells in alopecia areata. cDNA reverse transcribed from extracted RNA served as the sequencing template. Using immunoSEQ multiplex PCR, the repertoire was profiled, and TCRdb retains in-frame clones only, with some absent. The sample yields roughly 40,000 clones, under 70% seen once. As to this clone: The antigen remains unidentified.

Study-level findings and limits: Relative to normal scalp, lesional scalp, especially alopecia totalis/universalis, showed higher clonality. Scalp clonality dropped significantly under tofacitinib, as did expanded CD8+ top-100 clones.

There are 13 residues in the CDR3. V was shortened by 1 base and J by 0 bases, with 7 bases between the two germline ends. Germline V gene lookup returns CDR1 GTSNPN and CDR2 SVGIG (reference sequence). Specified treatment: oral pan-JAK inhibitor, 5-10 mg twice daily. The specimen was CD8+ T cells sorted from blood, collected at week 4, from a patient treated with tofacitinib. The origin of this receptor is a human donor with alopecia areata. The chain employs TRBV30 and TRBJ2-7; D is uncertain. The CDR3 DNA reads TGTGCCTGGAGTGGGTCTAACTCCTACGAGCAGTACTTC. The encoded protein is CAWSGSNSYEQYF.